A selection of T cell receptor beta chains follows, all from one sample in a study of a mutant IDH1 vaccine in newly diagnosed glioma. Sequencing used immunoSEQ multiplex PCR; TCRdb keeps in-frame clones, though not all of them. The data contain around 82,000 clones, approximately 80% of them seen just once; the ten biggest clones take up about 5.3%. The sample in question was PBMCs, obtained from a glioma patient treated with radiotherapy, temozolomide or both. The origin of the receptors is a man aged 35 to 55 with glioma. Some clones in this sample may be carry-over from other donors' samples. The CDR3 runs from the conserved cysteine through the conserved F or W. The D gene is left open where the match is weak. Clone size is stated in some rows and not others, as once, few, many or a class when expanded.

size: -; D: -; J: TRBJ2-1; V: TRBV2; CDR3: CASSDTDEQFF; DNA: TGTGCCAGCAGTGACACGGATGAGCAGTTCTTC
size: -; D: TRBD2; J: TRBJ2-7; V: TRBV28; CDR3: CASSISGAGSSYEQYF; DNA: TGTGCCAGCAGTATTAGCGGGGCGGGAAGCTCCTACGAGCAGTACTTC
size: -; D: -; J: TRBJ2-7; V: TRBV29-1; CDR3: CSARDNSYEQYF; DNA: TGCAGCGCCCGGGACAATTCCTACGAGCAGTACTTC
size: -; D: -; J: TRBJ1-5; V: TRBV9; CDR3: CASSVGGGLQPQHF; DNA: TGTGCCAGCAGCGTAGGTGGGGGACTTCAGCCCCAGCATTTT
size: -; D: -; J: TRBJ1-1; V: TRBV7-9; CDR3: CASSRREANTEAFF; DNA: TGTGCCAGCAGCCGCCGGGAGGCGAACACTGAAGCTTTCTTT
size: -; D: TRBD1; J: TRBJ2-6; V: TRBV30; CDR3: CAWSVYVRTGSSGANVLTF; DNA: TGTGCCTGGAGTGTATATGTTAGGACAGGGAGCTCTGGGGCCAACGTCCTGACTTTC
size: -; D: TRBD1; J: TRBJ2-4; V: TRBV6-5; CDR3: CASSYGTGLNIQYF; DNA: TGTGCCAGCAGTTACGGGACAGGGTTGAACATTCAGTACTTC
size: once; D: -; J: TRBJ1-5; V: TRBV5-4; CDR3: CASSLAGTNQPQHF; DNA: TGTGCCAGCAGCTTAGCAGGGACCAATCAGCCCCAGCATTTT
size: -; D: TRBD1; J: TRBJ2-5; V: TRBV9; CDR3: CASSGSDRIQETQYF; DNA: TGTGCCAGCAGCGGGTCGGACAGGATTCAAGAGACCCAGTACTTC
size: few; D: TRBD1; J: TRBJ2-2; V: TRBV6-5; CDR3: CASLSTGIYTGELFF; DNA: TGTGCCAGCCTATCGACAGGGATATACACCGGGGAGCTGTTTTTT
size: -; D: -; J: TRBJ2-5; V: TRBV7-9; CDR3: CASSRDFETQYF; DNA: TGTGCCAGCAGCCGAGACTTCGAGACCCAGTACTTC
size: -; D: TRBD1; J: TRBJ1-1; V: TRBV5-1; CDR3: CASSFGTVNTEAFF; DNA: TGCGCCAGCAGCTTTGGGACAGTGAACACTGAAGCTTTCTTT
size: -; D: -; J: TRBJ1-2; V: TRBV6-6; CDR3: CASSPDSRYGYTF; DNA: TGTGCCAGCAGCCCAGACAGTCGCTATGGCTACACCTTC
size: -; D: -; J: TRBJ2-7; V: TRBV4-1; CDR3: CASSQYVGQGISYEQYF; DNA: TGCGCCAGCAGCCAGTACGTGGGGCAGGGGATCTCCTACGAGCAGTACTTC
size: -; D: -; J: TRBJ2-2; V: TRBV25-1; CDR3: CASSDAGTRNTGELFF; DNA: TGTGCCAGCAGTGACGCCGGGACAAGGAACACCGGGGAGCTGTTTTTT
size: -; D: TRBD2; J: TRBJ2-1; V: TRBV30; CDR3: CAWSRTSGYNEQFF; DNA: TGTGCCTGGAGTAGAACTAGCGGGTACAATGAGCAGTTCTTC
size: -; D: -; J: TRBJ2-7; V: TRBV11-2; CDR3: CASSLVYEQYF; DNA: TGTGCCAGCAGCTTAGTCTACGAGCAGTACTTC
size: -; D: -; J: TRBJ1-2; V: TRBV6-5; CDR3: CASSLIGAGDYGYTF; DNA: TGTGCCAGCAGCCTGATCGGGGCAGGGGACTATGGCTACACCTTC
size: -; D: -; J: TRBJ1-6; V: TRBV30; CDR3: CAWSDPRQDNSPLHF; DNA: TGTGCCTGGAGTGACCCCAGACAGGATAATTCACCCCTCCACTTT
size: -; D: -; J: TRBJ2-7; V: TRBV6-6; CDR3: CASSYSRAYYEQYF; DNA: TGTGCCAGCAGTTACTCGAGGGCATACTACGAGCAGTACTTC
size: once; D: TRBD1; J: TRBJ1-2; V: TRBV6-5; CDR3: CASRDRGHGYTF; DNA: TGTGCCAGCAGGGACAGGGGGCACGGCTACACCTTC
size: -; D: -; J: TRBJ1-6; V: TRBV5-6; CDR3: CASSFRAVNSPLHF; DNA: TGTGCCAGCAGCTTCCGGGCTGTGAATTCACCCCTCCACTTT
size: -; D: -; J: TRBJ1-6; V: TRBV7-2; CDR3: CASSPQGPYNSPLHF; DNA: TGTGCCAGCAGCCCTCAGGGTCCGTATAATTCACCCCTCCACTTT
size: -; D: TRBD1; J: TRBJ1-2; V: TRBV19; CDR3: CASSKTGGTNYGYTF; DNA: TGTGCCAGTAGTAAAACAGGGGGCACTAACTATGGCTACACCTTC
size: once; D: -; J: TRBJ2-7; V: TRBV5-1; CDR3: CASSLGDLGEQYF; DNA: TGCGCCAGCAGCTTGGGAGACCTGGGGGAGCAGTACTTC
size: -; D: -; J: TRBJ1-5; V: TRBV2; CDR3: CASSSGTFYQPQHF; DNA: TGTGCCAGCTCTTCTGGGACATTCTATCAGCCCCAGCATTTT